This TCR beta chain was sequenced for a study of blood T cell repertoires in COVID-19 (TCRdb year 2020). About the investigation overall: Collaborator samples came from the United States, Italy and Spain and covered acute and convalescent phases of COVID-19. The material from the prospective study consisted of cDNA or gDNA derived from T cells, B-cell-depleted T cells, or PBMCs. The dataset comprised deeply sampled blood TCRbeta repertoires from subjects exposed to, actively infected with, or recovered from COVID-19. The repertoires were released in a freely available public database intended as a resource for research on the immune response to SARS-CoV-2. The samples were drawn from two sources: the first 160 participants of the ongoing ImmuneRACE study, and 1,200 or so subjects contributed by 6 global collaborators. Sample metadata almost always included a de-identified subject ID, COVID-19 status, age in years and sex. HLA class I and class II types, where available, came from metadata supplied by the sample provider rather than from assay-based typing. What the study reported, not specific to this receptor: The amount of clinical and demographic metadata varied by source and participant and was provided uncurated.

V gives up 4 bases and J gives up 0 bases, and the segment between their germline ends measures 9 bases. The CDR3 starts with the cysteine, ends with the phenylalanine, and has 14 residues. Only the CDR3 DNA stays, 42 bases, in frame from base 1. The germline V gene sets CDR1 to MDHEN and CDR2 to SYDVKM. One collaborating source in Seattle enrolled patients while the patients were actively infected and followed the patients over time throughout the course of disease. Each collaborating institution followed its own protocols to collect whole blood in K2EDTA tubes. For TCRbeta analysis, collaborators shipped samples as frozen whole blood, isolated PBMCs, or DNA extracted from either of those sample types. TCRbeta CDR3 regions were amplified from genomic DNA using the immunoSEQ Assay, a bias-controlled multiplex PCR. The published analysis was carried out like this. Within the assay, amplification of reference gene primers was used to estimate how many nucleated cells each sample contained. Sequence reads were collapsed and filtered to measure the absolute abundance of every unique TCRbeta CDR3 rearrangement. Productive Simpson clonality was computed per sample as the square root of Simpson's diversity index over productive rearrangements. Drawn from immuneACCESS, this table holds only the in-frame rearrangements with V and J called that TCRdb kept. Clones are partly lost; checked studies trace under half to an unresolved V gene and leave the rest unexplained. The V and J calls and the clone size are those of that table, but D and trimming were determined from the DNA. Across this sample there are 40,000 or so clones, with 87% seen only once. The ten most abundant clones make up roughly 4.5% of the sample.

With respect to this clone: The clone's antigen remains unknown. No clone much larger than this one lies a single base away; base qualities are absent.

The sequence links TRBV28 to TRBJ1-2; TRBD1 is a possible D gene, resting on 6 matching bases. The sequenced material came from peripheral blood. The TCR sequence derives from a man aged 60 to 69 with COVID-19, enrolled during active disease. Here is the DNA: TGTGCCAGCAGTTCCGGGACAACTAACTATGGCTACACCTTC. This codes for CASSSGTTNYGYTF.